Reported below is one TCR beta chain. Its antigen is unknown. Vbeta (60) and Jbeta (13) primers were used in the PCR. Study processing details: Among the unique TCR beta chains that a later analysis counted, about 81 million in all, 9.5 million to 12 million were shared. Libraries were prepared by immunoSEQ multiplex PCR; TCRdb keeps only in-frame clonotypes and omits some of them. That table supplies the V and J calls and clone size; D and trimming were determined from the DNA. The sample has about 130,000 clones; around 70% are singletons. The data were obtained in a study of cytomegalovirus exposure and HLA in healthy donors. Study-level points and caveats: The investigators catalogued 160 or so TCR beta chains as cytomegalovirus-associated.

Germline-derived CDR1 and CDR2 are SGDLS and YYNGEE. J lost 4 bases, V lost 4 bases, and 6 bases had no gene match. The CDR3 sequence is 16 residues long. The V gene is TRBV9, the J gene TRBJ2-2; 11 bases fit TRBD1. The sequence derives from a man aged 40-50 years in good health and CMV-seropositive. Sample: PBMCs. The CDR3 DNA follows: TGTGCCAGCAGCCCGGCCGGGACAGGGGGCACCGGGGAGCTGTTTTTT. It specifies CASSPAGTGGTGELFF. Full variable domain (remainder filled in from reference TRBV9 and TRBJ2-2): DSGVTQTPKHLITATGQRVTLRCSPRSGDLSVYWYQQSLDQGLQFLIQYYNGEERAKGNILERFSAQQFPDLHSELNLSSLELGDSALYFCASSPAGTGGTGELFFGEGSRLTVL.